This record concerns one T cell receptor beta chain sequence. Its antigen is not known. Trimming shortened V by 5 bases and J by 4 bases, and 2 bases separated the two germline ends. The CDR3 loop spans 11 amino acids. CDR1 and CDR2 (germline): MNHEY, SVGAGI. The assay was immunoSEQ multiplex PCR, and TCRdb's table has in-frame clones only and misses some. This table holds 78,000 or so clones, around 87% found once. This entry belongs to a study of graft-versus-host responses after intestinal transplantation. The sequencing used unstimulated CD8+ T cells sorted from spleen or lymph node cells, collected before transplant. The chain carries TRBV6-5 and TRBJ2-2; D remains unclear. The clonotype comes from a human donor who was the organ donor for an intestinal transplant. The CDR3 DNA is TGTGCCAGCAGTAGCACCGGGGAGCTGTTTTTT. Translation: CASSSTGELFF.